The entry below describes one T cell receptor beta chain. Its matching antigen is unknown. These data come from a study of shared clonotypes between healthy human individuals. About the study: Each donor's CD4 naive and CD4 memory cells filled three plates apiece, CD8 naive two, and CD8 memory one. Whole-study results and caveats: Generation probability values for non-shared clonotypes were lower than those for clonotypes shared by all four donors. Sequencing depth was a factor that was expected to affect clonotype sharing among donors.

Trimming took 1 base from V and 4 from J, leaving 8 bases between them. CDR1 and CDR2 (germline): SGHVS, FQNEAQ. The CDR3 loop spans 14 amino acids. The method was immunoSEQ multiplex PCR; TCRdb's version includes in-frame clones alone and lacks a portion of them. The data show 2 million to 2.5 million clones, with approximately 95% seen just once and 0.35% to 0.5% held by the top ten. Donors comprised healthy HIV-negative adults lacking recent acute infections or vaccinations. The source is a young man in good health. Some clones in this sample may be carry-over from other donors' samples. The sequencing sample was made of naive CD4+ T cells from PBMCs. Noted subset: CD45RA+ positively selected. The chain links TRBV7-8 to TRBJ2-1, with D tentatively TRBD2 (5 bases). CDR3 sequence (DNA): TGTGCCAGCAGCTTAGTTGGGGAGTACAATGAGCAGTTCTTC. It codes for CASSLVGEYNEQFF.